The sample holds a few counts of the clone carrying this T cell receptor (beta chain). The antigen remains undetermined. Trimming at V came to 4 bases and at J to 10 bases, leaving 7 bases not matched to a gene. Germline-derived CDR1 and CDR2 are SQVTM and ANQGSEA. CDR3 length equals 13 residues. Produced via immunoSEQ multiplex PCR; TCRdb's table is partial and in-frame only. The sample carries 10,000 to 15,000 clones, 33% recorded once. This sample is drawn from a study of radiation and T cells in renal cell carcinoma. Findings and limits, study-wide: Irradiated tumors held more dominant CDR3 motifs than control tumors.

The treatment is: 15 Gy SBRT to primary tumor, nephrectomy 4 weeks later. The rearrangement links TRBV29-1 to TRBJ1-6; 7 bases fit TRBD1. The sequence was collected from a man in his 60s with renal cell carcinoma. Material: tumor tissue, obtained from a patient whose treatment included radiotherapy and nephrectomy. Here the CDR3 DNA reads TGCAGCGTTGGACAGGGCGTGGGGTCACCCCTCCACTTT. Translation gives CSVGQGVGSPLHF.